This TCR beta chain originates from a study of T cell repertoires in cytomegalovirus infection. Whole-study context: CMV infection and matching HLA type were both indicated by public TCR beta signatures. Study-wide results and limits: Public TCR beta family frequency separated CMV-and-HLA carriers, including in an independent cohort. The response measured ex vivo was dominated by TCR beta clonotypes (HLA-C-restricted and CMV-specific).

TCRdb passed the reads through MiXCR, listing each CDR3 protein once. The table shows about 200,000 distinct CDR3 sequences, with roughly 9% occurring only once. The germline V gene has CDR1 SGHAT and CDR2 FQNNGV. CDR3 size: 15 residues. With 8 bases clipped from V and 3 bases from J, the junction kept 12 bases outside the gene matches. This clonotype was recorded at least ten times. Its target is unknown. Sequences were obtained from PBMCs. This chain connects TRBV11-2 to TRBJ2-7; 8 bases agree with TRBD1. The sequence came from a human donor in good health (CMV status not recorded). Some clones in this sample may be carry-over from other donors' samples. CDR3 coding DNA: TGTGCCAGCGCAGTCCGGACAGGGTATCGCTACGAGCAGTACTTC. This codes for CASAVRTGYRYEQYF.